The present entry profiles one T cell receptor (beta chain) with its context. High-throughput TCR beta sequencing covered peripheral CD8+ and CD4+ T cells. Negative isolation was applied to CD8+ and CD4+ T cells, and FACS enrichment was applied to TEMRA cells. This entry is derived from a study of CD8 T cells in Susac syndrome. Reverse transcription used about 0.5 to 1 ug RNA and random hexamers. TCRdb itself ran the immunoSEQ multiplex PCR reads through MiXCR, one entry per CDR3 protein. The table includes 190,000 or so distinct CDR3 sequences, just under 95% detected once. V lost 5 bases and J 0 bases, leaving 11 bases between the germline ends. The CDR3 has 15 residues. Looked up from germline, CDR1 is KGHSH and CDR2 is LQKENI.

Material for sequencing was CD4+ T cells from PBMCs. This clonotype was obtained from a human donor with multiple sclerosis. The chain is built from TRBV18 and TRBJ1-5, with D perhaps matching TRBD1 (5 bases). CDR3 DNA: TGTGCCAGCTCATTAGTGGGACCTAGCAATCAGCCCCAGCATTTT. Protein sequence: CASSLVGPSNQPQHF.